The 8 T cell receptor beta chains presented below share a single source sample, sequenced in a study of T cell responses to AZD1222 COVID-19 vaccine. Profiled with immunoSEQ multiplex PCR; TCRdb holds only in-frame clones, not every one. The sample includes about 140,000 clones, 90% to 95% of them seen just once. Sample: peripheral blood, taken after recovery from COVID-19. Receptors originate from an adult who had recovered from COVID-19.

This sequence joins TRBV6-5 and TRBJ1-1; D remains ambiguous. The CDR3 totals 13 residues. Germline CDR1 and CDR2: MNHEY and SVGAGI. V was pared by 9 bases and J by 3 bases, with 14 bases between. CDR3 coding DNA: TGTGCCAGTATAGAGGCGTGGGACACTGAAGCTTTCTTT. This gives the protein CASIEAWDTEAFF.

The chain recombines TRBV19 with TRBJ2-2; D gene uncertain. Germline V lookup: CDR1 LNHDA, CDR2 SQIVND (reference sequence). There are 14 residues in the CDR3. Trimming stripped 3 bases from V and 0 bases from J, with 5 bases between. CDR3 region: CASSMKANTGELFF. The CDR3 nucleotides are TGTGCCAGTAGTATGAAGGCGAACACCGGGGAGCTGTTTTTT.

This chain links TRBV11-2 with TRBJ2-7, with D perhaps matching TRBD2 (5 bases). CDR1 is SGHAT and CDR2 is FQNNGV in the germline V gene. V dropped 5 bases and J dropped 4 bases, with 6 bases sitting between them. CDR3 size: 11 residues. CDR3 region: CASSEGYEQYF. The DNA for the CDR3 is TGTGCCAGCAGCGAGGGTTACGAGCAGTACTTC.

This sequence joins TRBV11-2 and TRBJ2-2; 7 positions agree with TRBD1. Germline V gene lookup returns CDR1 SGHAT and CDR2 FQNNGV. V shed 5 bases, J shed 6 bases, and the junction held 12 bases outside the gene matches. This CDR3 region has 16 residues. As DNA, the CDR3 is TGTGCCAGCAGCCCCCTCCGGGACAGTCCCCCCGGGGAGCTGTTTTTT. This gives the protein CASSPLRDSPPGELFF.

The chain couples TRBV9 to TRBJ2-3; 9 positions match TRBD2. With 0 bases clipped from V and 0 bases from J, the junction kept 2 bases outside the gene matches. This CDR3 spans 16 amino acids. Germline CDR1 is SGDLS and CDR2 is YYNGEE. Here the CDR3 reads CASSVGLAESTDTQYF. The CDR3 DNA follows: TGTGCCAGCAGCGTAGGACTAGCGGAGAGCACAGATACGCAGTATTTT.

The chain carries TRBV18 and TRBJ2-7, with D uncertain. CDR1 is KGHSH and CDR2 is LQKENI in the germline V gene. CDR3 size: 14 residues. V lost 2 bases, J lost 4 bases, and 12 bases lay in between. CDR3 protein: CASSPSPSAYEQYF. CDR3 DNA sequence: TGTGCCAGCTCACCAAGTCCTTCCGCATACGAGCAGTACTTC.

The CDR3 nucleotides read TGTGCCAGTAGTTACAGGGGAGGGACCTCCTACGAGCAGTACTTC. Translation gives CASSYRGGTSYEQYF. The V and J genes are TRBV19 and TRBJ2-7; the D call may be TRBD1 or TRBD2 (7 bases each). This CDR3 is built from 15 residues. V shed 5 bases and J shed 0 bases, with 14 bases lying between them. The germline V gene encodes CDR1 LNHDA and CDR2 SQIVND (reference sequence).

The chain links TRBV5-4 to TRBJ2-3, with 10 bases identical to TRBD2. Germline-derived CDR1 and CDR2 are SGHNT and YYREEE (reference sequence). The CDR3 runs to 17 residues. V was pared by 0 bases and J by 2 bases, with 6 bases of the junction left unmatched. This CDR3 is CASSLGWTSGYTDTQYF. The CDR3 nucleotides are TGTGCCAGCAGCTTGGGCTGGACTAGCGGTTACACAGATACGCAGTATTTT.